These T cell receptor beta chains were read from a single sample in a study of blood T cell repertoires in COVID-19. The repertoire was sequenced with immunoSEQ multiplex PCR; TCRdb's copy has only in-frame clones and lacks some. The sample lists some 250,000 clones, over 70% occurring once. Sequencing was carried out using peripheral blood. All receptors derive from a woman aged 80 or older with acute or convalescent COVID-19. Each CDR3 is given with its conserved first and last residue.

>TRBV6-5
CASRETGNSYEQYF
>TRBV10-3
CAIRGQGTFNTQYF
>TRBV7-8
CASSASRGYEQYF
>TRBV2
CASSVSASGVNEQFF
>TRBV3-1/TRBV3-2
CASSQGLERGSRYTQYF
>TRBV11-2
CASSSGNIQYF
>TRBV6-5
CASRRAGSPLHF
>TRBV19
CASRSGQGYQPQHF
>TRBV18
CASSPPGKYTEAFF
>TRBV7-6
CASSLEASGGYNEQFF
>TRBV15
CATSRGRTSGHGELFF
>TRBV6-2/TRBV6-3
CASSRPGQFSGNTIYF
>TRBV5-1
CASSLARRETQYF
>TRBV5-1
CASSSTGIYEQYF
>TRBV19
CASTLLLSNQPQHF
>TRBV11-2
CASSSTQGGRGLETQYF
>TRBV7-2
CASSLQGAWDEQFF